The clone carrying this T cell receptor beta chain was counted at least ten times. Its antigen is not known. RNA transcripts provided the template for amplifying TCR beta CDR3 regions. RT-PCR with HTBI primers came first, then second-round multiplex PCR. A single record per CDR3 protein comes from TCRdb applying MiXCR to the multiplex PCR reads. The sample carries under 350,000 distinct CDR3 sequences, roughly 15% recorded once. The CDR3 spans 10 residues. V lost 6 bases and J lost 4, with 3 bases in between. These data belong to a study of Graves' ophthalmopathy and Graves' hyperthyroidism. The study's findings and limits: Thyroid clonotypes that were expanded above 0.001 frequency mostly also appeared in blood.

J is TRBJ1-2 and V is TRBV12-3 or TRBV12-4, with no clear D. The clonotype originates from an adult man with Graves' ophthalmopathy. Sequenced input: peripheral blood. The CDR3 sequence is CASRRYGYTF. The CDR3 nucleotides are TGTGCCAGCAGACGCTATGGCTACACCTTC.